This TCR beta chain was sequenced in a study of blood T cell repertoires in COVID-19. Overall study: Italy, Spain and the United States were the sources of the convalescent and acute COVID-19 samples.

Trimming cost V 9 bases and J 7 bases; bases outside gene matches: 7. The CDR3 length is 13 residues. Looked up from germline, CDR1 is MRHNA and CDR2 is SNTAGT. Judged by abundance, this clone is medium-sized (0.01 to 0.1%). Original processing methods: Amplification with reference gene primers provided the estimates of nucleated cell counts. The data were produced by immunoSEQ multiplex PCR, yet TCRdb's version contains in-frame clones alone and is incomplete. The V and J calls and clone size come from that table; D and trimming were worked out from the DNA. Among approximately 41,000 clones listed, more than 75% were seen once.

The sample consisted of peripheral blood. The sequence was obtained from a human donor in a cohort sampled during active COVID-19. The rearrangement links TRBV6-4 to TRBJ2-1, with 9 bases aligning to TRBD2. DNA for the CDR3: TGTGCCAGTTCCTCTAGCGGGACGAATGAGCAGTTCTTC. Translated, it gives CASSSSGTNEQFF.